Described below is a single T cell receptor beta chain sequence and its context. The antigen remains unidentified. The data belong to a study of OX40 agonist ivuxolimab in advanced cancers. Whole-study results and caveats: Partial responders treated at 0.1-3.0 mg/kg exhibited clonal expansion among the lowest measured. Clonal expansion was seen in CD4+ and CD8+ blood T cells by week 6 at 0.1 to 3.0 mg/kg. Low normalized T-cell clonal expansion also characterized some of the nonresponders.

Only in-frame clones appear in the TCRdb table, and some are missing; sequencing was by immunoSEQ multiplex PCR. The sample shows about 69,000 clones, 89% of them seen only once. After removal of 5 bases from V and 4 bases from J, the junction contained 2 bases not matched to a gene. Germline values: CDR1 SGHTA, CDR2 FQGTGA. The CDR3 extends over 13 amino acids. The sequence came from an adult with an advanced solid tumor such as melanoma, head and neck, liver or kidney cancer. Specimen: CD4+ or CD8+ T cells sorted from blood, collected in a trial of the OX40 agonist ivuxolimab. V and J are TRBV7-3 and TRBJ2-1; 7 bases line up with TRBD1. As DNA, the CDR3 is TGTGCCAGCAGCCCGGACAGGTACAATGAGCAGTTCTTC. Its protein is CASSPDRYNEQFF.